The 14 T cell receptor beta chains below come from one sample, sequenced in a study of blood T cell repertoires in COVID-19. TCRdb's copy holds only in-frame clones and misses some; the assay was immunoSEQ multiplex PCR. This table has around 300,000 clones, approximately 92% appearing once. Material: PBMCs or T cells enriched from blood (not recorded which). Every receptor here comes from a woman aged 18-29 years who had recovered from COVID-19.

This sequence joins TRBV7-8 and TRBJ2-1; TRBD1 matches 9 bases. The junction had 9 bases not matched to a gene; V was cut back by 5 bases and J by 7 bases. Looked up from germline, CDR1 is SGHVS and CDR2 is FQNEAQ. The CDR3 sequence is 15 residues long. CDR3 coding DNA: TGTGCCAGCAGCCCCGGGACAGGGAGATGGAATGAGCAGTTCTTC. As protein: CASSPGTGRWNEQFF. Variable domain in full (rest from reference TRBV7-8 and TRBJ2-1): GAGVSQSPRYKVAKRGQDVALRCDPISGHVSLFWYQQALGQGPEFLTYFQNEAQLDKSGLPSDRFFAERPEGSVSTLKIQRTQQEDSAVYLCASSPGTGRWNEQFFGPGTRLTVL.

This sequence joins TRBV5-1 and TRBJ2-7; TRBD2 matches at 8 bases. The CDR3 has 17 amino acids. The V and J ends lost 0 bases and 3 bases, in that order; junction bases with no gene match: 11. Germline CDR1 is SGHRS and CDR2 is YFSETQ. The CDR3 DNA sequence: TGCGCCAGCAGCTTGGACGGCGGGGGGCGAGGCCACTACGAGCAGTACTTC. Its translation is CASSLDGGGRGHYEQYF.

V is TRBV27 and J is TRBJ2-3, with 13 bases identical to TRBD2. Per germline, CDR1 MNHEY and CDR2 SMNVEV (reference sequence). This CDR3 comprises 18 residues. J lost 5 bases, V lost 6 bases, and 14 bases had no gene match. CDR3 protein: CASSQYWTSGGRGDTQYF. The CDR3 DNA reads as TGTGCCAGCAGCCAATACTGGACTAGCGGGGGCCGCGGAGATACGCAGTATTTT.

The chain combines TRBV2 with TRBJ1-6, with TRBD1 as a possible D gene (5 bases). The germline V gene has CDR1 SNHLY and CDR2 FYNNEI. V shed 6 bases and J shed 7 bases, with 16 bases lying between them. The CDR3 consists of 15 residues. The CDR3 here is CASSNQGGRNSPLHF. In nucleotides, the CDR3 is TGTGCCAGCAGCAACCAGGGAGGAAGAAATTCACCCCTCCACTTT. Combining the CDR3 with reference TRBV2 and TRBJ1-6 gives the whole variable domain EPEVTQTPSHQVTQMGQEVILRCVPISNHLYFYWYRQILGQKVEFLVSFYNNEISEKSEIFDDQFSVERPDGSNFTLKIRSTKLEDSAMYFCASSNQGGRNSPLHFGNGTRLTVT.

This clone was seen a handful of times. V gene TRBV25-1 combines with J gene TRBJ1-6, with D possibly matching TRBD1 (6 bases). V was shortened by 7 bases and J by 6 bases, with 10 bases between the two germline ends. Germline lookup yields CDR1 MGHDK and CDR2 SYGVNS. This CDR3 is built from 13 residues. Here the CDR3 DNA reads TGTGCCAGCACCGGACAGATTAATTCACCCCTCCACTTT. Its translation is CASTGQINSPLHF.

V and J are TRBV12-3 or TRBV12-4 and TRBJ1-5; the D gene is possibly TRBD1 (6 bases). The CDR3 sequence is 12 residues long. V was cut by 8 bases and J by 13 bases, with 18 bases left in between. The CDR3 sequence is CASGEQGRGQHF. CDR3 nucleotides: TGTGCCAGCGGTGAACAGGGAAGAGGACAGCATTTT.

J is TRBJ2-3 and V is TRBV21-1; the D call in the table, TRBD2, was not verified against the DNA. TRBV21-1 is flagged as a pseudogene. This CDR3 is built from 18 residues. CDR3 residues: CASSKEVEAGGPPDTQYF. As DNA, the CDR3 is TGTGCCAGCAGCAAAGAGGTTGAGGCGGGGGGCCCGCCAGATACGCAGTATTTT.

The gene calls are TRBV27 and TRBJ1-1; 11 nucleotides line up with TRBD1. This CDR3 has 18 residues. CDR1 is MNHEY, CDR2 SMNVEV, per germline (reference sequence). Trimming cost V 5 bases and J 4 bases; bases outside gene matches: 15. The CDR3 DNA reads TGTGCCAGCAGTCTTTTCACCGGGACAGGGGGATATGGCACTGAAGCTTTCTTT. Protein product: CASSLFTGTGGYGTEAFF.

CDR3: CASSAIPTDTQYF. The CDR3 DNA follows: TGTGCCAGCAGCGCGATACCCACAGATACGCAGTATTTT. The rearrangement joins TRBV7-2 to TRBJ2-3; no clear D gene. V lost 5 bases and J lost 2, with 8 bases in between. Germline V gene data show CDR1 as SGHTA and CDR2 as FQGNSA. CDR3 size: 13 residues.

The chain recombines TRBV2 with TRBJ2-2, with TRBD2 as a possible D gene (5 bases). The V gene lost 6 bases and the J gene lost 1 base, with 12 bases spanning the gap. CDR3 length: 15 residues. Germline CDR1 reads SNHLY; CDR2 reads FYNNEI. The CDR3 reads CASRAAGQNTGELFF. The CDR3, as DNA: TGTGCCAGCAGAGCGGCTGGGCAGAACACCGGGGAGCTGTTTTTT.

The CDR3: CASSTIQGILGNTEAFF. CDR3 coding DNA: TGTGCCAGCAGCACCATACAGGGAATCCTGGGGAACACTGAAGCTTTCTTT. V gene TRBV13 combines with J gene TRBJ1-1, with D perhaps matching TRBD1 (6 bases). CDR1 is PRHDT, CDR2 FYEKMQ, per germline (reference sequence). The CDR3 totals 17 residues. Trimming cost V 5 bases and J 1 base, with 20 bases left between them.

CDR3 DNA: TGCGCCAGCAGCCAAGGCCCGGCAGGGCCCAACTATGGCTACACCTTC. Translating gives CASSQGPAGPNYGYTF. The V gene is TRBV4-1, the J gene TRBJ1-2; D might be TRBD1 (5 bases). Germline CDR1 MGHRA, CDR2 YSYEKL. The V end was cut by 1 base, the J end by 2 bases, with 14 bases between. The CDR3 spans 16 residues.

This chain uses TRBV6-5 with TRBJ1-5; no definite D call. CDR1 MNHEY and CDR2 SVGAGI come from the germline V gene. V shed 5 bases and J shed 4 bases, with 9 bases lying between them. The CDR3 has 13 residues. The CDR3 reads CASSNGENQPQHF. CDR3 sequence (DNA): TGTGCCAGCAGTAATGGAGAGAATCAGCCCCAGCATTTT.

As for this clone: It is unclear where the CDR3 begins or ends on the DNA, so no DNA is shown, and the CDR3 is as TCRdb lists it. The V gene is TRBV19, the J gene TRBJ1-6; the table assigns TRBD1, which was not confirmed against the DNA. The germline V gene encodes CDR1 LNHDA and CDR2 SQIVND (reference sequence). The CDR3 totals 15 residues, both ends included. This CDR3 reads CASSNSGQGNSPLHF.